A single T cell receptor (beta chain) is shown here with its context. With 5 bases removed from V and 2 bases from J, the gap between germline ends came to 10 bases. The CDR3 totals 14 residues. Germline V gene lookup returns CDR1 KGHDR and CDR2 SFDVKD. The record originates from a study of blood T cells in healthy people across ages. Background on the study: Per every two T cells, about one barcoded beta molecule was captured by template switching.

Primers used in a second PCR of roughly 7 to 12 cycles were a sample-barcoded 5' primer and a J-beta primer mix. Each cDNA molecule, via a template-switch adaptor with 12 random nucleotides, was tagged. MiXCR, applied by TCRdb to the 5' RACE reads, yields one record per CDR3 protein. Altogether 900,000 to 950,000 distinct CDR3 sequences are present, almost 30% being singletons, with the ten largest covering 10% to 13%. The sample also formed part of further work on T cells of mothers and their children. That work adds: A few healthy Caucasian mothers, along with their six children, were the donors.

The clonotype originates from a woman between 35 and 50 years old in good health. The chain joins TRBV24-1 to TRBJ2-3, with D perhaps given as TRBD1 or TRBD2 (5 bases each). What was sequenced was blood. The CDR3 here is CATSVVGDTDTQYF. In DNA form, the CDR3 reads TGTGCCACCAGTGTAGTGGGGGACACAGATACGCAGTATTTT.